A single sample gave rise to the 6 T cell receptor beta chains below, sequenced in a study of blood T cell dynamics during melanoma immunotherapy. Profiled with immunoSEQ multiplex PCR; TCRdb holds only in-frame clones, not every one. The sample holds about 15,000 clones; approximately 81% are singletons and the top ten take about 4.2%. Time point specified: pre-treatment baseline. Sequenced material: blood, taken from a patient treated with checkpoint blockade. These receptor sequences come from a human donor with melanoma.

The chain uses TRBV9 and TRBJ1-4; D may be TRBD1 (5 bases). The CDR3 loop spans 15 amino acids. Germline values: CDR1 SGDLS, CDR2 YYNGEE. V lost 4 bases and J 4 bases, leaving 14 bases between the germline ends. The CDR3 loop reads CASSKPGRDNEKLFF. The CDR3 nucleotides read TGTGCCAGCAGCAAGCCGGGCAGGGATAATGAAAAACTGTTTTTT. Full variable domain (missing parts from reference TRBV9 and TRBJ1-4): DSGVTQTPKHLITATGQRVTLRCSPRSGDLSVYWYQQSLDQGLQFLIQYYNGEERAKGNILERFSAQQFPDLHSELNLSSLELGDSALYFCASSKPGRDNEKLFFGSGTQLSVL.

This chain joins TRBV15 and TRBJ2-7; 7 bases line up with TRBD1. The CDR3 spans 15 residues. J lost 2 bases, V lost 1 base, and 5 bases had no gene match. Per the germline V gene, CDR1 is LNHNV and CDR2 is YYDKDF (reference sequence). CDR3 region: CATSRVTGETYEQYF. For the CDR3, the DNA is TGTGCCACCAGCAGAGTCACAGGGGAGACCTACGAGCAGTACTTC.

V usage is TRBV5-1 and J usage is TRBJ1-1; D ambiguous. This CDR3 contains 14 residues. Trimming removed 2 bases from V and 0 bases from J, with 8 bases in between. Per germline, CDR1 SGHRS and CDR2 YFSETQ. The CDR3 sequence is CASSFGRLNTEAFF. The DNA for the CDR3 is TGCGCCAGCAGCTTTGGCCGGTTGAACACTGAAGCTTTCTTT.

In its sample, this clone was seen a few times. The chain is built from TRBV6-5 and TRBJ1-5, with 7 bases identical to TRBD1. The J segment lost 0 bases and the V segment lost 6 bases, leaving 5 bases of the junction unmatched. Germline loops: CDR1 MNHEY, CDR2 SVGAGI. This CDR3 is 15 amino acids long. The CDR3 is CASSLDRASNQPQHF. The CDR3 coding sequence is TGTGCCAGCAGCCTCGACAGGGCTAGCAATCAGCCCCAGCATTTT.

This clone occurred once. The gene calls are TRBV30 and TRBJ1-4; D not certain. Per germline, CDR1 GTSNPN and CDR2 SVGIG (reference sequence). Deletions cut 3 bases from V and 8 bases from J, with 10 bases between. CDR3 length: 12 amino acids. The DNA of the CDR3 is TGTGCCTGGAGCCCGATGGAGGAAAAACTGTTTTTT. Amino acid sequence: CAWSPMEEKLFF. Full variable domain (rest looked up from reference TRBV30 and TRBJ1-4): SQTIHQWPATLVQPVGSPLSLECTVEGTSNPNLYWYRQAAGRGLQLLFYSVGIGQISSEVPQNLSASRPQDRQFILSSKKLLLSDSGFYLCAWSPMEEKLFFGSGTQLSVL.

The chain is built from TRBV15 and TRBJ1-2, with D unresolved. Trimming pared 1 base from V and 2 bases from J, leaving 11 bases between. The CDR3 has 15 residues. Germline V gene data show CDR1 as LNHNV and CDR2 as YYDKDF (reference sequence). The CDR3, as DNA: TGTGCCACCAGCAGAGCCCGACACCTGAACTATGGCTACACCTTC. Translated, it gives CATSRARHLNYGYTF.